This T cell receptor beta chain was obtained from a study of Graves' ophthalmopathy and Graves' hyperthyroidism. Amplified material comprised TCR beta CDR3 regions derived from RNA transcripts. First-round RT-PCR used HTBI primers; second-round multiplex PCR followed. One entry per CDR3 protein results from TCRdb running MiXCR on the multiplex PCR reads. The sample records under 400,000 distinct CDR3 sequences, roughly a sixth being singletons. General study results and limits: Most thyroid clonotypes expanded beyond 0.001 frequency were also found in blood.

This clonotype appeared many times. The target antigen is unknown. Uncontrolled infections, other autoimmune diseases, pregnancy or lactation barred patients from enrollment. Orbital computed tomography, thyroid ultrasound, TRAb, serum thyroxine and clinical symptoms formed the basis of diagnosis. Isolation of PBMCs was performed using 10 ml of fresh peripheral blood. The V segment lost 4 bases and the J segment 6 bases; nucleotides outside the gene matches: 12. Germline V lookup: CDR1 SEHNR, CDR2 FQNEAQ (reference sequence). This CDR3 region has 15 residues. This sequence originates from an adult man with Graves' ophthalmopathy. The gene calls are TRBV7-9 and TRBJ2-7; 7 positions agree with TRBD1. Sequencing was done on a sample of peripheral blood. CDR3 nucleotide sequence: TGTGCCAGCAGCTCAAAACCGGGACAGTATGCCGAGCAGTACTTC. Translation gives CASSSKPGQYAEQYF.